The sequence of this T cell receptor (beta chain) was determined in a study of cytomegalovirus exposure and HLA in healthy donors. The PCR employed 60 Vbeta primers together with 13 Jbeta primers. Using immunoSEQ multiplex PCR, the repertoire was profiled, and TCRdb retains in-frame clones only, with some absent. The sample carries under 200,000 clones, around 75% recorded once. The sample holds a few counts of this clone. No antigen is known for it. Whole-study findings and limits: The authors later found most CMV-associated TCR beta chains appeared HLA-restricted.

Per germline, CDR1 SEHNR and CDR2 FQNEAQ (reference sequence). The CDR3 runs 16 residues. The J segment lost 0 bases and the V segment lost 3 bases, leaving 3 bases of the junction unmatched. The clonotype comes from a woman in her 30s in good health and CMV-seronegative. Sequenced material: PBMCs. The chain recombines TRBV7-9 with TRBJ2-2; TRBD2 aligns across 8 bases. CDR3 nucleotides: TGTGCCAGCAGCTTTCTAGCGGGTTCGAACACCGGGGAGCTGTTTTTT. It encodes CASSFLAGSNTGELFF.